This T cell receptor (beta chain) was obtained from a study of cytomegalovirus exposure and HLA in healthy donors. The PCR contained 60 Vbeta and 13 Jbeta primers. Libraries were prepared by immunoSEQ multiplex PCR; TCRdb keeps only in-frame clonotypes and omits some of them. The specimen's table records over 100,000 clones. The CDR3 length is 13 residues. CDR1 SNHLY and CDR2 FYNNEI come from the germline V gene. The trim removed 9 bases at V and 5 bases at J, leaving 9 bases unmatched. Study-wide findings and caveats: Most TCR sequences were seen very rarely across donors, but some public TCRs occurred in many. Rates of TCR association differed by HLA locus in a later analysis, with DRB1 highest and HLA-C lowest. It was approximately 170 TCR beta chains that were listed as cytomegalovirus-associated.

Turning to this clone: Its cognate antigen is unknown.

This chain links TRBV2 with TRBJ2-5, with 7 bases fitting TRBD1. Source material: PBMCs. The TCR sequence derives from a young man in good health and CMV-seronegative. CDR3 sequence reads: CASDREIVETQYF. CDR3 coding DNA: TGTGCCAGTGACAGGGAAATTGTCGAGACCCAGTACTTC.